This T cell receptor (beta chain) was documented in a study of CD8+ T cells in alopecia areata. There are 15 residues in the CDR3. The junction had 6 bases not matched to a gene; V was cut back by 4 bases and J by 8 bases. Germline CDR1 SEHNR, CDR2 FQNEAQ (reference sequence). Five patients' CD4+ populations were sorted into CD25+CD127- cells. Those with alopecia areata gave lesional scalp punch biopsies and peripheral blood. Sorting of PBMCs yielded the CD4+ and CD8+ T cells. The authors extracted RNA and reverse transcribed it into cDNA as the sequencing template. The assay was immunoSEQ multiplex PCR, and TCRdb's table has in-frame clones only and misses some. The top ten clones hold under 2% of a sample with 37,000 or so clones, 45% to 65% of them seen once. Regarding this clone: Its specificity is unknown.

Study-level findings and limits: The study found TCR sharing across patients less clear than in mice, possibly for HLA reasons. An increase in clonality over normal scalp was evident in lesional scalp, especially alopecia totalis/universalis.

The sequenced sample was CD4+ Tregs sorted from blood. The clonotype was recovered from a human donor with alopecia areata. This chain joins TRBV7-9 and TRBJ2-4, with 12 bases aligning to TRBD2. CDR3 in DNA: TGTGCCAGCAGCTATCTAGCGGGGGGGCCGTACATTCAGTACTTC. It encodes CASSYLAGGPYIQYF.